This T cell receptor (beta chain) was documented in a study of T cell responses to AZD1222 COVID-19 vaccine. General study results and limits: Close to half of all spike-specific TCRs reportedly target regions of the variants that are unmutated. Donors were largely white British and mainly female; clonal diversity was possibly underestimated. Distributed over spike, vaccine-associated CD4 TCRs predominated at 160-218 and 743-854.

To note about this clone: Its antigen is as yet unknown.

The method was immunoSEQ multiplex PCR; TCRdb's version includes in-frame clones alone and lacks a portion of them. The sample lists some 120,000 clones, around 94% occurring once. This CDR3 region has 16 residues. Trimming stripped 4 bases from V and 1 base from J, with 17 bases between. The germline gives CDR1 SGHTS, CDR2 YDEGEE. The V gene is TRBV5-8, the J gene TRBJ1-2; perhaps TRBD1 as D (6 bases). The clonotype comes from an adult who received the AZD1222 COVID-19 vaccine. The source was peripheral blood, collected 28 days after the second AZD1222 dose. Here the CDR3 reads CASSPDQRGFNYGYTF. DNA for the CDR3: TGTGCCAGCAGCCCCGACCAGAGGGGGTTTAACTATGGCTACACCTTC.